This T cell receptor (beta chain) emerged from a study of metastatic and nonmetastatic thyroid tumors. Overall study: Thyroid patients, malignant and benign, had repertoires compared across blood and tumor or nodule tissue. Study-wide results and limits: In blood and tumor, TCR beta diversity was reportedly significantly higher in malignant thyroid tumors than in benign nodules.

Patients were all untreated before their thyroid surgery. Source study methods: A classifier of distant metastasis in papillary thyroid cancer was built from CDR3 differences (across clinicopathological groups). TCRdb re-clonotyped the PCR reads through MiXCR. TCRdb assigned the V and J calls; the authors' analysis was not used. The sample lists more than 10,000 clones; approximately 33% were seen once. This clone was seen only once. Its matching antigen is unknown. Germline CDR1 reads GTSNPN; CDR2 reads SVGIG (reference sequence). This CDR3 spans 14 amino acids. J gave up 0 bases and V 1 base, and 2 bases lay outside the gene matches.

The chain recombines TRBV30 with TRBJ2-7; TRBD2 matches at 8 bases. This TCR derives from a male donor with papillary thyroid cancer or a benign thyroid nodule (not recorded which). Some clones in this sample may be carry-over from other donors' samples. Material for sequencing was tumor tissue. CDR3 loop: CAWSAGGSSYEQYF. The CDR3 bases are TGTGCCTGGAGTGCGGGGGGGAGCTCCTACGAGCAGTACTTC. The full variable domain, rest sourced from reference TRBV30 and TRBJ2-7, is SQTIHQWPATLVQPVGSPLSLECTVEGTSNPNLYWYRQAAGRGLQLLFYSVGIGQISSEVPQNLSASRPQDRQFILSSKKLLLSDSGFYLCAWSAGGSSYEQYFGPGTRLTVT.